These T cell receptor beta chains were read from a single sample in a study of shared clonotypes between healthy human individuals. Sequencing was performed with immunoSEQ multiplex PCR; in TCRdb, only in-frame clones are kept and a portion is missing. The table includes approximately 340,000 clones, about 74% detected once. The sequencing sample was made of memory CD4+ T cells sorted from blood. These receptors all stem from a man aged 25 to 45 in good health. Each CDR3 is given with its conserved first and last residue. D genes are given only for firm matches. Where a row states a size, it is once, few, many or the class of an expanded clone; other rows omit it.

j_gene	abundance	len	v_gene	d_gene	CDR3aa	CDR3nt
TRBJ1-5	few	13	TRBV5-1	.	CASSGGLNQPQHF	TGCGCCAGCAGCGGAGGACTTAATCAGCCCCAGCATTTT
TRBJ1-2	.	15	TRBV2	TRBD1	CASSPAGTGRSGYTF	TGTGCCAGCAGTCCGGCCGGGACAGGGCGTTCTGGCTACACCTTC
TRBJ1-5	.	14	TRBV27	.	CASRARTANQPQHF	TGTGCCAGCAGGGCTAGGACAGCGAATCAGCCCCAGCATTTT
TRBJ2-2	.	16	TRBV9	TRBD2	CASSVRAGVSTGELFF	TGTGCCAGCAGCGTAAGAGCGGGAGTCTCCACCGGGGAGCTGTTTTTT
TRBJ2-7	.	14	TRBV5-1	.	CASSLIGGSYEQYF	TGCGCCAGCAGCTTGATAGGCGGTTCCTACGAGCAGTACTTC
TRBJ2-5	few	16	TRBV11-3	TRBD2	CASRTGTSGDQETQYF	TGTGCCAGCAGAACAGGGACTAGCGGGGATCAAGAGACCCAGTACTTC
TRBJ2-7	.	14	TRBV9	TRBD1	CASSVRDRDYEQYF	TGTGCCAGCAGCGTGAGGGACAGGGACTACGAGCAGTACTTC
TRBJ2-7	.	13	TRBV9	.	CASSVRSSGEQYF	TGTGCCAGCAGCGTACGGTCATCAGGCGAGCAGTACTTC
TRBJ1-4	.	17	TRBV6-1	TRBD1	CASSEVLGGTGPRKLFF	TGTGCCAGCAGTGAAGTCCTTGGCGGGACAGGGCCGCGGAAACTGTTTTTT
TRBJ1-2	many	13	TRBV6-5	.	CASSPTPGRGYTF	TGTGCCAGCAGTCCAACCCCCGGTCGGGGCTACACCTTC
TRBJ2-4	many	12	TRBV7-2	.	CASSLGKNIQYF	TGTGCCAGCAGCTTAGGTAAAAACATTCAGTACTTC
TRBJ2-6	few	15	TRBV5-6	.	CASSLGRSGANVLTF	TGTGCCAGCAGCTTGGGCCGCTCTGGGGCCAACGTCCTGACTTTC
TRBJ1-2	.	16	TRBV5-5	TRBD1	CASSYDIGTAGYGYTF	TGTGCCAGCAGCTATGACATAGGGACAGCAGGCTATGGCTACACCTTC
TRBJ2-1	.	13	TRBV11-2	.	CASSLGGYNEQFF	TGTGCCAGCAGCTTAGGCGGATACAATGAGCAGTTCTTC
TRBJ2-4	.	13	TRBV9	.	CASSVGHDGIQYF	TGTGCCAGCAGCGTCGGCCATGATGGCATTCAGTACTTC
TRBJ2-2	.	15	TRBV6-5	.	CASSYSQANTGELFF	TGTGCCAGCAGTTACTCCCAGGCGAACACCGGGGAGCTGTTTTTT
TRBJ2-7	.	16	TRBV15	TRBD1	CATSRGSGTGFDEQYF	TGTGCCACCAGCAGAGGGAGCGGGACAGGGTTCGACGAGCAGTACTTC
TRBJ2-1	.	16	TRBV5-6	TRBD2	CASSVATSGRRGEQFF	TGTGCCAGCAGCGTCGCAACTAGCGGGAGGAGGGGTGAGCAGTTCTTC
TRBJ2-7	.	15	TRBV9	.	CASSVGANTFAEQYF	TGTGCCAGCAGCGTAGGTGCCAACACCTTTGCAGAGCAGTACTTC
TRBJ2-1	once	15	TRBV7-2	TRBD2	CASSLVGTSVNEQFF	TGTGCCAGCAGCTTAGTAGGGACTAGCGTCAATGAGCAGTTCTTC
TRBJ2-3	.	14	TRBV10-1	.	CASSEAASTDTQYF	TGCGCCAGCAGTGAGGCAGCAAGCACAGATACGCAGTATTTT
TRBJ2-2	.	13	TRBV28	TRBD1	CASLRGITGELFF	TGTGCCAGCCTCAGGGGGATCACCGGGGAGCTGTTTTTT